This T cell receptor beta chain was identified during a study of control samples from healthy donors and cancer patients. Trimming left V 6 bases short and J 3 bases short, with 9 bases between. Per the germline V gene, CDR1 is MDHEN and CDR2 is SYDVKM. The CDR3 is 14 amino acids. Sequencing used immunoSEQ multiplex PCR; TCRdb keeps in-frame clones, though not all of them. Of around 130,000 clones detected, approximately 87% appear once; the ten largest clones hold around 10%. This receptor was obtained from a man younger than 40 in good health. The chain links TRBV28 to TRBJ2-6, with a tentative D call TRBD1 (5 bases). The sequenced sample consisted of blood. DNA for the CDR3: TGTGCCAGCAGCAGGGAAAATGGGGCCAACGTCCTGACTTTC. Its protein product is CASSRENGANVLTF.